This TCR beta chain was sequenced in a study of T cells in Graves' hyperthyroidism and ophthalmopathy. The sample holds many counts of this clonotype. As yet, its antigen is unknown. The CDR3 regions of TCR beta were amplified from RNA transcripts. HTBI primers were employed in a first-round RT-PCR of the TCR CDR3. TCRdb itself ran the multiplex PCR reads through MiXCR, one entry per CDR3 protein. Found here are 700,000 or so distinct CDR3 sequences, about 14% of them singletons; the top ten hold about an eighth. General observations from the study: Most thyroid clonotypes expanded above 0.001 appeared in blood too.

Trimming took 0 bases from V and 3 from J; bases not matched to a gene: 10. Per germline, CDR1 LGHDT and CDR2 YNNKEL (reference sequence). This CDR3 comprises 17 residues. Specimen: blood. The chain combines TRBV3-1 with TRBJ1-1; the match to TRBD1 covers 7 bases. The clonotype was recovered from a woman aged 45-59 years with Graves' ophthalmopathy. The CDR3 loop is CASSQDSRGPGYTEAFF. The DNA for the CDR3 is TGTGCCAGCAGCCAAGATTCTAGGGGGCCGGGGTACACTGAAGCTTTCTTT.